This TCR beta chain was documented in a study of T cell responses to AZD1222 COVID-19 vaccine. The germline V gene encodes CDR1 SGHRS and CDR2 YFSETQ. This CDR3 comprises 15 residues. Trimming removed 0 bases from V and 7 bases from J; junction bases left unmatched: 6. The repertoire was sequenced with immunoSEQ multiplex PCR; TCRdb's copy has only in-frame clones and lacks some. The sample records approximately 150,000 clones, roughly 90% being singletons. V is TRBV5-1 and J is TRBJ1-5; 8 positions match TRBD1. The sequenced sample was peripheral blood, obtained on day 0 of AZD1222 vaccination. This receptor was obtained from an adult in good health. CDR3 amino acids: CASSLGTGRGQPQHF. The CDR3 nucleotides are TGCGCCAGCAGCTTGGGGACAGGGAGGGGACAGCCCCAGCATTTT.